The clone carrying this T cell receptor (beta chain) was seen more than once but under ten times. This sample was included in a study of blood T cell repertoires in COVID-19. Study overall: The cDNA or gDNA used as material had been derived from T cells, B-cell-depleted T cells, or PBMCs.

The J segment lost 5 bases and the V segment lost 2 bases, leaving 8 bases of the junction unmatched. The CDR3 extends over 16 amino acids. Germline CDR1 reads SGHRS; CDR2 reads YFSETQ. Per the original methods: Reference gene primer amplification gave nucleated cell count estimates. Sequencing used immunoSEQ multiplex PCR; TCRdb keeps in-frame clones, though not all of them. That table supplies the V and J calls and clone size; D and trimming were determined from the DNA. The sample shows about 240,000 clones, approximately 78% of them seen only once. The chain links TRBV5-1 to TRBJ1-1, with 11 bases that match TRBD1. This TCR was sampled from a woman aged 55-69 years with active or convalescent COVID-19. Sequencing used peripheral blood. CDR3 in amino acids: CASSLHPDRGRTEAFF. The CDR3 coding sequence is TGCGCCAGCAGCTTACATCCGGACAGGGGGCGAACTGAAGCTTTCTTT.